This passage covers 14 T cell receptor beta chains from one sample sequenced in a study of cytomegalovirus exposure and HLA in healthy donors. TCRdb keeps only in-frame clones here, not all; method: immunoSEQ multiplex PCR. The sample records some 200,000 clones, 75% to 85% being singletons. Sequencing was carried out using PBMCs. Receptors were obtained from a woman aged 25 to 39 in good health and CMV-seropositive.

This sequence joins TRBV27 and TRBJ2-7, with TRBD1 identical over 8 bases. This CDR3 has 15 residues. Germline-derived CDR1 and CDR2 are MNHEY and SMNVEV (reference sequence). V shed 6 bases, J shed 7 bases, and the junction held 14 bases outside the gene matches. The CDR3 loop reads CASSAYSGGSEEQYF. CDR3 in DNA: TGTGCCAGCAGCGCCTATTCAGGGGGCTCCGAGGAGCAGTACTTC.

The CDR3 DNA follows: TGCGCCAGCAGTGACCCGTCGACAGGTTACCAAGAGACCCAGTACTTC. Translating it yields CASSDPSTGYQETQYF. The V and J genes are TRBV10-2 and TRBJ2-5; possibly TRBD1 for D (6 bases). V lost 3 bases, J lost 0 bases, and 14 bases lay in between. This CDR3 has 16 residues. Germline values: CDR1 WSHSY, CDR2 SAAADI.

This chain uses TRBV6-5 with TRBJ1-1; D call uncertain. The ends were cut back, 8 bases at V and 5 bases at J, with 9 bases in the middle. The CDR3 is made up of 11 amino acids. Germline CDR1 MNHEY, CDR2 SVGAGI. The CDR3 is CASGHGTEAFF. The DNA for the CDR3 is TGTGCCAGCGGTCACGGGACTGAAGCTTTCTTT.

The chain recombines TRBV6-5 with TRBJ2-7; TRBD1 might be the D (6 bases). CDR1 is MNHEY and CDR2 is SVGAGI in the germline V gene. CDR3 length: 15 amino acids. V shed 1 base and J shed 0 bases, with 10 bases lying between them. CDR3 protein: CASSYFGDTSYEQYF. The DNA for the CDR3 is TGTGCCAGCAGTTACTTTGGGGACACCTCCTACGAGCAGTACTTC.

This chain uses TRBV18 with TRBJ1-5; the match to TRBD1 covers 8 bases. CDR3 length: 14 residues. Germline V gene sequence: CDR1 KGHSH, CDR2 LQKENI. Trimming cost V 5 bases and J 7 bases; bases outside gene matches: 7. The CDR3 DNA reads as TGTGCCAGCTCAAGCCAGGGGGCAGGGCAGCCCCAGCATTTT. Amino acids: CASSSQGAGQPQHF.

The rearrangement uses TRBV9 and TRBJ1-3; no reliable D call. The CDR3 is 15 residues long. V lost 3 bases and J lost 4, with 14 bases in between. CDR1 is SGDLS, CDR2 YYNGEE, per germline. The CDR3 bases are TGTGCCAGCAGCGCTGATGTAGTGGAGGGAAACACCATATATTTT. This codes for CASSADVVEGNTIYF.

The chain recombines TRBV10-3 with TRBJ2-2; D is undetermined. Trimming pared 0 bases from V and 7 bases from J, leaving 6 bases between. Germline-derived CDR1 and CDR2 are ENHRY and SYGVKD. The CDR3 is 13 residues long. This CDR3 is CAISESQDGELFF. CDR3 DNA: TGTGCCATCAGTGAGTCGCAGGACGGGGAGCTGTTTTTT.

The CDR3 coding sequence is TGTGCCAGCAGCGAGAGCCCGCGCGGAAACACCATATATTTT. Residues: CASSESPRGNTIYF. The rearrangement joins TRBV9 to TRBJ1-3; D not resolved. The CDR3 runs 14 residues. The ends were cut back, 3 bases at V and 4 bases at J, with 11 bases in the middle. Germline V gene sequence: CDR1 SGDLS, CDR2 YYNGEE.

This chain uses TRBV7-6 with TRBJ2-7; D perhaps matches TRBD2 (6 bases). Trimming removed 5 bases at V and 4 bases at J, with 18 bases between. Germline CDR1 and CDR2: SGHVS and FNYEAQ. There are 15 residues in the CDR3. The CDR3 here is CASSPMSGEIYEQYF. For the CDR3, the DNA is TGTGCCAGCAGCCCTATGTCGGGGGAGATATACGAGCAGTACTTC.

V gene TRBV29-1 combines with J gene TRBJ2-1; D is ambiguous. Per germline, CDR1 SQVTM and CDR2 ANQGSEA. Between the trimmed V and J ends, which lost 5 bases and 0 bases, there was a span of 20 bases. The CDR3 has 17 residues. CDR3 DNA: TGCAGCGTTATAGAGCGTTCCGGCCCGCCCTCCTACAATGAGCAGTTCTTC. As protein: CSVIERSGPPSYNEQFF.

The V call is TRBV29-1, the J call TRBJ2-7, with TRBD2 matching over 7 bases. Germline CDR1 reads SQVTM; CDR2 reads ANQGSEA. The CDR3 is 11 amino acids. With V trimmed by 7 bases and J by 0 bases, 0 bases remained unmatched. This CDR3 reads CSGTSSYEQYF. Written as DNA, the CDR3 is TGCAGCGGGACTAGCTCCTACGAGCAGTACTTC.

This clone was seen only a few times. This chain links TRBV21-1 with TRBJ1-1. TRBV21-1 is flagged as a pseudogene. CDR3 length: 11 amino acids. CDR3 bases: TGTGCCAGCAGCCCCCTCCCCGGGGCTTTCTTT. Protein product: CASSPLPGAFF.

This chain joins TRBV25-1 and TRBJ1-2; unclear D gene. Germline lookup yields CDR1 MGHDK and CDR2 SYGVNS. The CDR3 covers 15 residues. V lost 4 bases and J lost 8, with 20 bases in between. The CDR3 region is CASSARISGIWGYTF. CDR3 bases: TGTGCCAGCAGTGCCCGAATATCGGGGATTTGGGGCTACACCTTC.

CDR3 residues: CASSLVTQGTGTGELFF. CDR3 bases: TGTGCCAGCAGCTTAGTCACCCAGGGGACCGGCACCGGGGAGCTGTTTTTT. The chain links TRBV7-8 to TRBJ2-2, with TRBD1 as a possible D gene (6 bases). The CDR3 consists of 17 residues. Germline loops: CDR1 SGHVS, CDR2 FQNEAQ. V was shortened by 1 base and J by 4 bases, with 16 bases between the two germline ends.